This is a list of T cell receptor beta chains from one sample in a study of shared clonotypes between healthy human individuals. The method was immunoSEQ multiplex PCR; TCRdb's version includes in-frame clones alone and lacks a portion of them. The sample lists about 2 million clones, roughly 94% seen once, with more than 0.1% in the top ten. The sample taken for sequencing was naive CD4+ T cells sorted from blood. These receptor sequences come from a man aged 18 to 30 in good health. CDR3s leave out the opening cysteine and the closing phenylalanine or tryptophan.

11,TRBV19,TRBJ1-2,ASRQGATYGYT
11,TRBV27,TRBJ1-2,ASSFGRARSYT
13,TRBV19,TRBJ1-2,ASSAVDRGYYGYT
12,TRBV19,TRBJ2-3,ASSWEGYTDTQY
12,TRBV7-9,TRBJ2-7,ASSLRQGRYEQY
13,TRBV10-3,TRBJ1-6,AISATDRGNSPLH
13,TRBV11-3,TRBJ2-1,ASSYGSSTYNEQF
13,TRBV7-2,TRBJ2-4,ASSLAPVAKNIQY
9,TRBV6-5,TRBJ1-2,ATRTGHGYT
11,TRBV2,TRBJ1-5,ASSWGGGQPQH